A selection of T cell receptor beta chains follows, all from one sample in a study of CD8 T cells in Susac syndrome. TCRdb processed the immunoSEQ multiplex PCR reads anew with MiXCR; each CDR3 protein has one entry. The data hold some 130,000 distinct CDR3 sequences, with roughly 94% observed a single time. Sample: CD8+ T cells from PBMCs. Every receptor here comes from a human donor with Susac syndrome. Each CDR3 is given with its conserved first and last residue. A D gene is named only where the DNA matches it firmly.

j_call v_call d_call cdr3_nt cdr3_aa
TRBJ2-7 TRBV28 TRBD2 TGTGCCAGCAGTTTCGAAAGCGGGAGGCAGGTAACCGACGAGCAGTACTTC CASSFESGRQVTDEQYF
TRBJ2-7 TRBV30 TRBD2 TGTGCCTGGAGTGTCATTATAGCGGGGTCCTACGAGCAGTACTTC CAWSVIIAGSYEQYF
TRBJ1-1 TRBV4-1 . TGCGCCAGCAGCGTACAGAAGAACACTGAAGCTTTCTTT CASSVQKNTEAFF
TRBJ2-7 TRBV2 . TGTGCCAGCTTTGGGCTACCCTCCTACGAGCAGTACTTC CASFGLPSYEQYF
TRBJ2-1 TRBV7-9 . TGTGCCAGCAGCCCCCGGGACCATAAGCACATCAATGAGCAGTTCTTC CASSPRDHKHINEQFF
TRBJ2-1 TRBV7-2 . TGTGCCAGCAGCTTAGCGGGAGTATCTGGTGAGCAGTTCTTC CASSLAGVSGEQFF
TRBJ1-1 TRBV9 . TGTGCCAGCAGCGTAGCGTGGGGAACTGAAGCTTTCTTT CASSVAWGTEAFF
TRBJ1-5 TRBV28 . TGTGCCAGCAGTTTATGGTGGGGCAATCAGCCCCAGCATTTT CASSLWWGNQPQHF
TRBJ1-2 TRBV3-1 . TGTGCCAGCAGCCAAGTCGGGATGGATGTCGGCTATGGCTACACCTTC CASSQVGMDVGYGYTF
TRBJ1-3 TRBV12-5 . TGTGCTAGTGGTCCTGCCGGAAACACCATATATTTT CASGPAGNTIYF